Listed below are T cell receptor beta chains from one sample, sequenced in a study of blood T cell repertoires in COVID-19. Libraries were prepared by immunoSEQ multiplex PCR; TCRdb keeps only in-frame clonotypes and omits some of them. The table includes around 91,000 clones, around 74% detected once. Sequenced sample: peripheral blood. These receptor sequences come from a woman over 75 with active or convalescent COVID-19. The CDR3 runs from the conserved cysteine through the conserved F or W. Fields, in order: CDR3 length, V gene, clone size, J gene, D gene, CDR3 DNA, CDR3 protein. D genes are given only for firm matches. For some rows the clone size is stated as once, few or many, or as a class when expanded; others skip it.

length: 15; V: TRBV5-1; size: .; J: TRBJ2-1; D: TRBD2; DNA: TGCGCCAGCAGCCCCAGCGGGGAAAGAAACAATGAGCAGTTCTTC; CDR3: CASSPSGERNNEQFF
length: 14; V: TRBV6-5; size: .; J: TRBJ1-1; D: TRBD1; DNA: TGTGCCAGCAGTTCAGGGGGCGAAGGCACTGAAGCTTTCTTT; CDR3: CASSSGGEGTEAFF
length: 16; V: TRBV5-4; size: .; J: TRBJ2-1; D: TRBD2; DNA: TGTGCCAGCAGCATAAAATCTAGCGGGAGTGTCAATGAGCAGTTCTTC; CDR3: CASSIKSSGSVNEQFF
length: 15; V: TRBV4-2; size: .; J: TRBJ2-5; D: TRBD1; DNA: TGTGCCAGCAGCCCGAGTCTGACAGGGGAGGAGACCCAGTACTTC; CDR3: CASSPSLTGEETQYF
length: 15; V: TRBV24-1; size: .; J: TRBJ2-1; D: .; DNA: TGTGCCACCAGTGATTCAGGGGTTTCCTACAATGAGCAGTTCTTC; CDR3: CATSDSGVSYNEQFF
length: 18; V: TRBV10-1; size: few; J: TRBJ2-2; D: TRBD2; DNA: TGCGCCAGCAGTGAATATCCTAGCGGGAGGGCTTACACCGGGGAGCTGTTTTTT; CDR3: CASSEYPSGRAYTGELFF
length: 17; V: TRBV4-1; size: .; J: TRBJ1-1; D: TRBD1; DNA: TGCGCCAGCAGCCAAGTGGACGAGGGGGCCTCGAACACTGAAGCTTTCTTT; CDR3: CASSQVDEGASNTEAFF
length: 15; V: TRBV6-2/TRBV6-3; size: .; J: TRBJ2-2; D: .; DNA: TGTGCCAGCAGTGGCGGACAGCGGCGCACCGGGGAGCTGTTTTTT; CDR3: CASSGGQRRTGELFF
length: 14; V: TRBV19; size: .; J: TRBJ1-4; D: .; DNA: TGTGCCAGTAGTATCGGAGGAACTAATGAAAAACTGTTTTTT; CDR3: CASSIGGTNEKLFF
length: 16; V: TRBV4-1; size: .; J: TRBJ2-1; D: .; DNA: TGCGCCAGCAGCCCAGGGGCTAGCGGAGGGGGGACTGAGCAGTTCTTC; CDR3: CASSPGASGGGTEQFF
length: 12; V: TRBV9; size: .; J: TRBJ1-2; D: .; DNA: TGTGCCAGCAGCGTAGGGGGAGGGGGCTACACCTTC; CDR3: CASSVGGGGYTF
length: 15; V: TRBV9; size: .; J: TRBJ1-1; D: TRBD1; DNA: TGTGCCAGCAGCGGAGCCGGGACAGGGTTGGCTGAAGCTTTCTTT; CDR3: CASSGAGTGLAEAFF
length: 21; V: TRBV7-3; size: .; J: TRBJ2-1; D: TRBD2; DNA: TGTGCCAGCAGCCCCCCCCGACTAGCGGGAGGCCCGACGAGCTCCTACAATGAGCAGTTCTTC; CDR3: CASSPPRLAGGPTSSYNEQFF
length: 16; V: TRBV9; size: once; J: TRBJ2-7; D: .; DNA: TGTGCCAGCAGCGTAGGCGGCAGGAAGGGGCCCTACGAGCAGTACTTC; CDR3: CASSVGGRKGPYEQYF
length: 15; V: TRBV3-1/TRBV3-2; size: .; J: TRBJ2-3; D: TRBD1; DNA: TGTGCCAGCAGCCTACAATCAGGGGGCCAAGATACGCAGTATTTT; CDR3: CASSLQSGGQDTQYF
length: 16; V: TRBV2; size: .; J: TRBJ1-1; D: .; DNA: TGTGCTGGGGAGGGAATACAGCGCAGATCGAACACTGAAGCTTTCTTT; CDR3: CAGEGIQRRSNTEAFF
length: 16; V: TRBV15; size: few; J: TRBJ2-1; D: TRBD2; DNA: TGTGCCACCAGCAGAGATTCGGGGAGGGCCTGGAATGAGCAGTTCTTC; CDR3: CATSRDSGRAWNEQFF
length: 14; V: TRBV2; size: .; J: TRBJ1-6; D: .; DNA: TGTGCCAGCAGTGAGAACAGGTGGAATTCACCCCTCCACTTT; CDR3: CASSENRWNSPLHF
length: 14; V: TRBV28; size: once; J: TRBJ1-1; D: TRBD1; DNA: TGTGCCAGCAGCCGAGACAGGGGGCTTACTGAAGCTTTCTTT; CDR3: CASSRDRGLTEAFF
length: 15; V: TRBV5-1; size: .; J: TRBJ2-2; D: TRBD2; DNA: TGCGCCAGCAGACCAGCGGGAGAGATCACCGGGGAGCTGTTTTTT; CDR3: CASRPAGEITGELFF
length: 16; V: TRBV6-5; size: few; J: TRBJ1-3; D: TRBD1; DNA: TGTGCCAGCAGTTACGGACAGGGGGCGACGAGGGACACCATATATTTT; CDR3: CASSYGQGATRDTIYF
length: 16; V: TRBV10-3; size: .; J: TRBJ1-4; D: TRBD1; DNA: TGTGCCATCAGTGAGTCTGGCGGGACAGGGGATGAAAAACTGTTTTTT; CDR3: CAISESGGTGDEKLFF
length: 14; V: TRBV2; size: .; J: TRBJ2-7; D: TRBD2; DNA: TGTGCCAGCAGGGGGACTAGCGGGAGCAACGAGCAGTACTTC; CDR3: CASRGTSGSNEQYF
length: 16; V: TRBV7-3; size: .; J: TRBJ2-1; D: TRBD1; DNA: TGTGCCAGCAGCTTAAGGCTGGGACAGGGGACCAATGAGCAGTTCTTC; CDR3: CASSLRLGQGTNEQFF